Following are 10 T cell receptor beta chains from one sample sequenced in a study of tissue T cells after allogeneic stem cell transplantation. Using immunoSEQ multiplex PCR, the repertoire was profiled, and TCRdb retains in-frame clones only, with some absent. This sample has fewer than 6,000 clones, with over 40% found just once. The time point denotes: mouse harvest day 14 after allogeneic transplant. The graft held 10^6 splenic CD5+ T cells and 10^7 T-cell-depleted bone marrow cells. Material for sequencing was gut tissue. These receptor sequences come from a female BALB/c mouse given C57BL/6 T cells with graft-versus-host disease after an allogeneic hematopoietic cell transplant.

This clone has a single count. Gene names denote mouse genes. The missing CDR3 end, 1 residue past where the read stops, is filled in from the germline J gene. This chain uses TRBV26 with TRBJ1-1, with D perhaps TRBD1 (5 bases). The CDR3 totals 13 residues. Germline CDR1 is KGHPV and CDR2 is FQNQEV (reference sequence). Trimming removed 6 bases from V and 3 bases from J, with 11 bases in between. CDR3: CASRWGEHTEVFF. The part of the CDR3 DNA that was read is TGTGCCAGCAGATGGGGGGAGCACACAGAAGTCTTC.

In the case of this clone: The germline and genes are mouse ones. The DNA ends 1 residue before the CDR3 does, and the rest of the CDR3 is filled in from the germline J gene. The chain uses TRBV22 and TRBJ2-3; the table assigns TRBD2, which was not confirmed against the DNA. TRBV22 is labeled a pseudogene. CDR3 length: 16 amino acids. CDR3 in amino acids: CASSPTGGAPGETLYF. Incomplete CDR3 DNA: TGTGCCAGCAGCCCGACTGGGGGGGCGCCGGGAGAAACGCTGTAT.

This clone has a handful of counts. Gene names follow the mouse nomenclature. The CDR3 extends 1 residue past the end of the read, so its final part is completed from the germline J gene. This chain links TRBV26 with TRBJ2-5, with D perhaps given as TRBD1 or TRBD2 (5 bases each). CDR1 and CDR2 from the germline V gene are KGHPV and FQNQEV (reference sequence). The CDR3 runs 14 residues. With 0 bases removed from V and 5 bases from J, the gap between germline ends came to 9 bases. The CDR3 protein is CASSLSAGPDTQYF. CDR3 DNA (partial): TGTGCCAGCAGTCTGTCGGCGGGACCAGACACCCAGTAC.

Concerning this clone: Each gene name is a mouse one. The read gets to within 1 residue of the CDR3 end, and the germline J gene fills in the rest. V and J are TRBV26 and TRBJ2-7; the D gene is possibly TRBD1 (7 bases). This CDR3 contains 14 residues. The germline CDR1 and CDR2 sequences are KGHPV and FQNQEV (reference sequence). The V and J ends lost 2 bases and 2 bases respectively, with 10 bases between them. The CDR3 DNA, read in part, is TGTGCCAGCAGTCTGGGCAGGGGGGCCTATGAACAGTAC. It specifies CASSLGRGAYEQY. The entire CDR3 reads CASSLGRGAYEQYF.

By its share, this clone is hyperexpanded (1% or more). The gene names here belong to mouse. The read terminates 1 residue ahead of where the CDR3 ends, so the germline J gene completes it. The sample carries other DNA sequences with the same CDR3. The chain is built from TRBV1 and TRBJ2-1; possible D gene TRBD2, 8 bases. This CDR3 region has 15 residues. V was pared by 1 base and J by 3 bases, with 10 bases between. Germline assignment: CDR1 NSQYPW and CDR2 LRSPGD (reference sequence). The CDR3 bases that were read are TGCACCTGCAGTGCAGCAGGGGGGGCCTATGCTGAGCAGTTC. Amino acid sequence: CTCSAAGGAYAEQF. The CDR3 in its entirety is CTCSAAGGAYAEQFF. The variable domain in full, completed from reference TRBV1 and TRBJ2-1, reads VTLLEQNPRWRLVPRGQAVNLRCILKNSQYPWMSWYQQDLQKQLQWLFTLRSPGDKEVKSLPGADYLATRVTDTELRLQVANMSQGRTLYCTCSAAGGAYAEQFFGPGTRLTVL.

Points on this clone: Mouse gene names apply. Read sequence stops 1 residue before the CDR3 end, and the germline J gene provides the missing end. The V gene is TRBV26, the J gene TRBJ2-5; D remains ambiguous. The germline V gene encodes CDR1 KGHPV and CDR2 FQNQEV (reference sequence). The CDR3 consists of 13 residues. Trimming removed 2 bases from V and 4 bases from J, with 7 bases in between. The CDR3 sequence is CASSLVGKDTQYF. Incomplete CDR3 DNA: TGTGCCAGCAGTCTGGTCGGGAAAGACACCCAGTAC.

A few counts support this clone. Mouse names are used for the genes. Read data end 1 residue before the CDR3 end; the end is taken from the germline J gene. This same CDR3 is encoded by further DNA sequences in the sample. The chain combines TRBV26 with TRBJ1-2; possible D gene TRBD1, 5 bases. CDR1 is KGHPV and CDR2 is FQNQEV in the germline V gene (reference sequence). There are 13 residues in the CDR3. V lost 4 bases and J 0 bases, leaving 6 bases between the germline ends. The CDR3 here is CASSPGANSDYTF. The sequenced part of the CDR3 DNA is TGTGCCAGCAGTCCGGGGGCAAACTCCGACTACACC.

As to this clone: Here the gene names and germline are mouse. The read terminates 1 residue ahead of where the CDR3 ends, so the germline J gene completes it. The V call is TRBV26, the J call TRBJ1-6, with 7 bases lining up with TRBD1. TRBJ1-6 counts as an open reading frame of uncertain function. Unmatched junction bases numbered 11, after V lost 4 bases and J lost 11 bases. The V gene's germline CDR1 is KGHPV and CDR2 FQNQEV (reference sequence). The CDR3 has 15 residues. CDR3 bases read: TGTGCCAGCAGTCCGTACAGGGGAGGGAATCCGCCCCTCTAC. Residues: CASSPYRGGNPPLY. The whole CDR3 protein reads CASSPYRGGNPPLYF.

This clone was seen only a few times. The listed genes are named as in mouse. The covered CDR3 bases are TGTGCCTGGAGTCTAGCCAGGGGTGGAAATACGCTCTAT. Amino acid sequence: CAWSLARGGNTLY. The whole CDR3 region reads CAWSLARGGNTLYF. This chain joins TRBV31 and TRBJ1-3; D is possibly TRBD1 (6 bases). Read data end 1 residue before the CDR3 end; the end is taken from the germline J gene. Looked up from germline, CDR1 is GKSSPN and CDR2 is SITVG. V was trimmed by 0 bases and J by 3 bases, leaving 9 bases between them. CDR3 length equals 14 residues.

This clone is medium-sized in the sample. Here the gene names and germline are mouse. From the germline J gene comes the end of the CDR3, since the read stops 1 residue before it. The chain combines TRBV13-3 with TRBJ2-1, with 8 bases fitting TRBD2. The germline CDR1 and CDR2 sequences are NNHDY and SYVADS. The V gene end was trimmed by 2 bases and the J gene end by 2 bases; junction bases not matched to a gene: 3. This CDR3 has 15 amino acids. The sequenced part of the CDR3 DNA is TGTGCCAGCAGTGAAGCTGGGGGGTACTATGCTGAGCAGTTC. It is translated as CASSEAGGYYAEQF. The full CDR3 reads CASSEAGGYYAEQFF.